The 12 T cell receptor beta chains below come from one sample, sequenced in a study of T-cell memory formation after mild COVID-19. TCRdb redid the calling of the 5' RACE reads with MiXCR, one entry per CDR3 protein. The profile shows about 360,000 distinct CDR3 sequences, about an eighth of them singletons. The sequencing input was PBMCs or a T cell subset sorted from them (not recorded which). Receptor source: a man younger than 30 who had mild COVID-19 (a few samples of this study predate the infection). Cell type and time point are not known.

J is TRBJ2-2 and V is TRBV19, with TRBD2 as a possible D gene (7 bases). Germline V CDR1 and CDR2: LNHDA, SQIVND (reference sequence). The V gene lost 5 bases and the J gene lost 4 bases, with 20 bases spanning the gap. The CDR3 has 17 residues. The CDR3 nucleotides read TGTGCCAGTAGTCCTAGGGGGGGCGTCATTAGCACCGGGGAGCTGTTTTTT. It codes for CASSPRGGVISTGELFF.

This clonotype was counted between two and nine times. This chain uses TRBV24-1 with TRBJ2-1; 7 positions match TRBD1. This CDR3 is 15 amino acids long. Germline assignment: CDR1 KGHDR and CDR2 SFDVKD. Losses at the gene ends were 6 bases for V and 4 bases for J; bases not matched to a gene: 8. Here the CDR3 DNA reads TGTGCCACCAGTCGTCGACAGACAGGGTACAATGAGCAGTTCTTC. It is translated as CATSRRQTGYNEQFF.

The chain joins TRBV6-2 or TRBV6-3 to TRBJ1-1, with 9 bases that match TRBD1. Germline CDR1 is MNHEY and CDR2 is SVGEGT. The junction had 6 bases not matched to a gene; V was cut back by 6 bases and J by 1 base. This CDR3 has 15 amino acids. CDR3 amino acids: CASRLLGQGNTEAFF. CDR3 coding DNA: TGTGCCAGCAGATTATTGGGACAGGGGAACACTGAAGCTTTCTTT.

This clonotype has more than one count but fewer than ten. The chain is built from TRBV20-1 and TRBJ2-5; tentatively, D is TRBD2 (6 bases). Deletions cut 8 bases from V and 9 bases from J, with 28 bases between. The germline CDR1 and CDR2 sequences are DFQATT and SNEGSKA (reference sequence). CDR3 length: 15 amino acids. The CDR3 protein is CSLPRPGLSSLSQYF. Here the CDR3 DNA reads TGCAGTCTCCCCCGACCGGGACTGTCTTCGCTGTCCCAGTACTTC.

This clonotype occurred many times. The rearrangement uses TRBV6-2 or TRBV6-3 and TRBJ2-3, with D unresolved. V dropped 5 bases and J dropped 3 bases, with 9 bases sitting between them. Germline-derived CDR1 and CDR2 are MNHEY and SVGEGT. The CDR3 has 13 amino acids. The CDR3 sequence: CASSRGRTDTQYF. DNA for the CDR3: TGTGCCAGCAGTCGAGGACGGACAGATACGCAGTATTTT.

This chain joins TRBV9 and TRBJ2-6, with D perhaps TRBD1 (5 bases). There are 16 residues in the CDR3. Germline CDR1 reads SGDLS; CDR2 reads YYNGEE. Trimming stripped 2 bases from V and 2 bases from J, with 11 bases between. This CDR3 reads CASSVAGNTGANVLTF. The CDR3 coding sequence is TGTGCCAGCAGCGTGGCAGGGAATACTGGGGCCAACGTCCTGACTTTC. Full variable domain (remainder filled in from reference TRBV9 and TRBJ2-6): DSGVTQTPKHLITATGQRVTLRCSPRSGDLSVYWYQQSLDQGLQFLIQYYNGEERAKGNILERFSAQQFPDLHSELNLSSLELGDSALYFCASSVAGNTGANVLTFGAGSRLTVL.

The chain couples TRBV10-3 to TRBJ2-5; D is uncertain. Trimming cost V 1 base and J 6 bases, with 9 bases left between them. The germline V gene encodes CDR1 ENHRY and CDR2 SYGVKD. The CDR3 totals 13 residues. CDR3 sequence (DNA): TGTGCCATCAGTGAGTTGGATTTCCAGACCCAGTACTTC. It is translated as CAISELDFQTQYF.

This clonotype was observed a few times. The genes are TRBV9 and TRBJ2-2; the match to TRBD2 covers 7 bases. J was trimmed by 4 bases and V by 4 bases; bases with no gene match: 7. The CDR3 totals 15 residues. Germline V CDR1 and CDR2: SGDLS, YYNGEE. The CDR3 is CASSPRLAGTGELFF. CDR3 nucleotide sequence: TGTGCCAGCAGCCCCAGACTAGCCGGCACCGGGGAGCTGTTTTTT.

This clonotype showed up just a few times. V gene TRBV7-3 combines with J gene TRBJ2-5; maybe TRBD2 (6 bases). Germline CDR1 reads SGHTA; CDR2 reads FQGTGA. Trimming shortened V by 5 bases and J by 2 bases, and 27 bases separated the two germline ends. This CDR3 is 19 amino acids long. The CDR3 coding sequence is TGTGCCAGCAGCGCCGACTCCCGGGACCAATCACGGGGGCAAGAGACCCAGTACTTC. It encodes CASSADSRDQSRGQETQYF.

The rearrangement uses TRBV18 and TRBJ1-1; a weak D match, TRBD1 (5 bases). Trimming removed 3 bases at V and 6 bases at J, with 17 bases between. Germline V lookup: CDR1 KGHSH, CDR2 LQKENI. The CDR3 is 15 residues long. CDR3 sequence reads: CASSPGWQEGPEAFF. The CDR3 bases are TGTGCCAGCTCACCGGGTTGGCAGGAGGGGCCTGAAGCTTTCTTT.

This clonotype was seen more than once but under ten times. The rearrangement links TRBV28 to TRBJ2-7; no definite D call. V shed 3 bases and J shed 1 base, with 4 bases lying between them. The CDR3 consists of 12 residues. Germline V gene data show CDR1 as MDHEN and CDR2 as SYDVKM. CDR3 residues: CASSLSSYEQYV. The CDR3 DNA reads TGTGCCAGCAGTTTGTCGTCCTACGAGCAGTACGTC.

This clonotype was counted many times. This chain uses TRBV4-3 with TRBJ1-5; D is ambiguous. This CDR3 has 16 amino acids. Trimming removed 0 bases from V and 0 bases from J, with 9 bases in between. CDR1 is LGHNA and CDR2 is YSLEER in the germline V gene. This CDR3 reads CASSQDWTNSNQPQHF. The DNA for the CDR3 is TGCGCCAGCAGCCAAGATTGGACCAATAGCAATCAGCCCCAGCATTTT.